The text below deals with one T cell receptor (beta chain). The entry originates in a study of blood T cell repertoires in COVID-19. Study summary: T cells, B-cell-depleted T cells, or PBMCs provided the cDNA or gDNA that served as material.

After removal of 4 bases from V and 5 bases from J, the junction contained 4 bases not matched to a gene. CDR1 and CDR2 from the germline V gene are SGHRS and YFSETQ. The CDR3 is made up of 13 amino acids. The table came from immunoSEQ multiplex PCR; TCRdb's copy has only in-frame clones and leaves some out. Of around 220,000 clones in the sample, about 85% were seen once. The sequencing sample was made of peripheral blood. The chain carries TRBV5-1 and TRBJ2-5; 8 bases are a match to TRBD2. This receptor was taken from a man aged 25 to 45 with active or convalescent COVID-19. CDR3 sequence: CASSQSGSETQYF. CDR3 DNA: TGCGCCAGCAGCCAAAGCGGGAGTGAGACCCAGTACTTC.